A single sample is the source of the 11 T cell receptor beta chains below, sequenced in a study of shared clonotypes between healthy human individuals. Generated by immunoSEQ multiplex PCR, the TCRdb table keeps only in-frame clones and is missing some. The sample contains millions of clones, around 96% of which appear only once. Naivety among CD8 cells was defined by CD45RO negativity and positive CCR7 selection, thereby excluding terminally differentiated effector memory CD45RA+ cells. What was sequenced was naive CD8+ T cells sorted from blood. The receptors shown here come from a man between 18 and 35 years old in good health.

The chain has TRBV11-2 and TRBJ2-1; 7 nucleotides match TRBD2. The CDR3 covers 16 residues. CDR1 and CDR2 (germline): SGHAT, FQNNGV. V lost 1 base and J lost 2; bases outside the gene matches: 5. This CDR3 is CASSLVSGSAYNEQFF. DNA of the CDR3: TGTGCCAGCAGCTTAGTTAGCGGGTCCGCCTACAATGAGCAGTTCTTC.

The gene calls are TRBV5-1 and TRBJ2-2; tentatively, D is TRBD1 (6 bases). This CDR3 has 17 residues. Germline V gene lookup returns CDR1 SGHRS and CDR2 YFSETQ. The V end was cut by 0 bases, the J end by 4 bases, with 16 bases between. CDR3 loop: CASSLATVQGFTGELFF. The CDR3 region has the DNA TGCGCCAGCAGCTTGGCAACGGTCCAGGGGTTCACCGGGGAGCTGTTTTTT.

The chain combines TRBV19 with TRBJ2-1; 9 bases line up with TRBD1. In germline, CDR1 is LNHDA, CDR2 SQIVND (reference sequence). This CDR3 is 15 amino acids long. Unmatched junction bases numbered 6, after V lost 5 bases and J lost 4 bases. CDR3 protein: CASSVQGAQYNEQFF. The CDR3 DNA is TGTGCCAGTAGTGTACAGGGGGCACAATACAATGAGCAGTTCTTC.

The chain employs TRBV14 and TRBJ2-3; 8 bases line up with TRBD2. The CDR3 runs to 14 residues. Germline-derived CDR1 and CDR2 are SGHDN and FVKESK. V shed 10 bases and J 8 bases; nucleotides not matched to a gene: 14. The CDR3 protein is CANPTSGTLCTQYF. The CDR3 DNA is TGTGCCAACCCTACTAGCGGAACCCTCTGTACGCAGTATTTT.

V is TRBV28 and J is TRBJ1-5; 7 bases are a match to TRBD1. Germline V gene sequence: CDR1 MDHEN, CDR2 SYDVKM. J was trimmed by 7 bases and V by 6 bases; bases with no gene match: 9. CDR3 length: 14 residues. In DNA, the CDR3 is TGTGCCAGCAGGGTTCAGGGGGGCGGGCAGCCCCAGCATTTT. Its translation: CASRVQGGGQPQHF.

The CDR3 DNA reads TGTGCCACCAGCAGAGATGGACAAACGGGGGAAAAACTGTTTTTT. This gives the protein CATSRDGQTGEKLFF. The chain couples TRBV15 to TRBJ1-4; D is possibly TRBD1 (5 bases). V was trimmed by 0 bases and J by 8 bases, leaving 13 bases between them. The CDR3 is 15 residues long. Germline CDR1 LNHNV, CDR2 YYDKDF (reference sequence).

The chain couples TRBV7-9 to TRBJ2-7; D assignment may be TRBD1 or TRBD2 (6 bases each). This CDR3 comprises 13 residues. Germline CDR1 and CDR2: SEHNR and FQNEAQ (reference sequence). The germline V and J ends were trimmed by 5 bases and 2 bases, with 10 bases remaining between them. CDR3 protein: CASSRRGPYEQYF. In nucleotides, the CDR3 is TGTGCCAGCAGCCGCCGGGGGCCCTACGAGCAGTACTTC.

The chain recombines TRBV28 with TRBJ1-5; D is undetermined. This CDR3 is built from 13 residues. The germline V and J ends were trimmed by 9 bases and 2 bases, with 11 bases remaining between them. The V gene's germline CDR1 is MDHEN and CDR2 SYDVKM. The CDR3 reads CASLPVGNQPQHF. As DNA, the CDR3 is TGTGCCAGTCTTCCAGTCGGCAATCAGCCCCAGCATTTT.

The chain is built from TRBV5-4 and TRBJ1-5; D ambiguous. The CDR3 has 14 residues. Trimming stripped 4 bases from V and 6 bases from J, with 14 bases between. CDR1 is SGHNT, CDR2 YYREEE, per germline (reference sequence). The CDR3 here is CASSQEGISQPQHF. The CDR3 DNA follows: TGTGCCAGCAGCCAAGAAGGGATCAGTCAGCCCCAGCATTTT.

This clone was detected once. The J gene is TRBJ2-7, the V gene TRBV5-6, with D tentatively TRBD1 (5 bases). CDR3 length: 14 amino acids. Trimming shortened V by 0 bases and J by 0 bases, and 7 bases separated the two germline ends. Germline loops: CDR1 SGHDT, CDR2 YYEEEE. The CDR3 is CASSLGQTSYEQYF. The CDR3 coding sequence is TGTGCCAGCAGCTTGGGACAGACCTCCTACGAGCAGTACTTC.

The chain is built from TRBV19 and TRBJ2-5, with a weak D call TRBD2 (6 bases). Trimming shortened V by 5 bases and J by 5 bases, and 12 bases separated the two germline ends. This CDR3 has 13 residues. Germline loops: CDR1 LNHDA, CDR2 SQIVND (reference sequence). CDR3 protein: CASSAVAGETQYF. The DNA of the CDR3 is TGTGCCAGTAGTGCCGTCGCGGGGGAGACCCAGTACTTC.